This T cell receptor beta chain was identified in a study of shared clonotypes between healthy human individuals (dated by TCRdb to about 2020). Broadly, across the study: The cohort included three men and two women between 18 and 49 years of age. Blood TCR repertoires of a handful of healthy adults were deeply sequenced to estimate repertoire size and the extent of clonotype sharing between individuals. For each donor, CD4 naive and CD4 memory were each given three plates, CD8 naive was given two plates, and CD8 memory was given one plate. Per donor, leukapheresis produced somewhere between about 0.85 and 10 billion PBMCs. Different laboratories and diverse techniques were used to prepare libraries and sequence TCR repertoires, to increase sequencing depth and limit assay-specific biases. Overall results and qualifications from the work: Only blood was sampled, and tissue TCR repertoires likely differ from those in blood. Sharing across a handful of donors was observed for approximately 5% of naive CD4, under 4% of naive CD8, over 2% of memory CD4, and around 0.42% of memory CD8 clonotypes. Clonotypes shared by all four sorted-subset donors showed higher generation probabilities than non-shared clonotypes. Pairwise subsampling led to the expectation that sequencing depth would affect the degree of clonotype sharing among donors. Larger estimated clonotype richness was generally found for naive subsets than for memory subsets. The small number of donors limited the genetic and exposure-history diversity represented. Incomplete sequencing was indicated by rarefaction of sorted-subset datasets, despite the large sequencing depth.

To note about this clone: The antigen it binds to is not known. One base away there is no much larger clone; base qualities are not given.

Using the deep immunoSEQ assay, TCR CDR3 regions were amplified from genomic DNA by multiplex PCR. Genomic DNA extracted from each cell subset was distributed evenly over all wells of several immunoSEQ 96-well plates, and each plate served as one replicate. Each replicate PCR for sorted subsets received around 0.2 ug genomic DNA, equal to 28,000 or so T cell genomes. Purified libraries were measured with a Qubit 3.0 fluorometer, size-checked on a Bioanalyzer 2100, and measured again with the KAPA Library Quantification kit. Each immunoSEQ 96-well plate was sequenced on its own single-read 150-cycle Illumina NextSeq 550 flow cell. In the paper's pipeline: Because the immunoSEQ output included only junctional sequences and no quality scores, the filtering could not be the same as the filtering used for full-length reads. Sequences were annotated with PyIR, a Python wrapper for IgBLAST v1.9, and V/J genes and CDR3 were assigned using IMGT germline references. Reads with weak V/J assignments (E-value above 1e-6), missing CDR3, stop codons, out-of-frame junctions, or ambiguous translated residues were removed. A V3J clonotype was defined by an identical inferred V gene, J gene, and CDR3 amino acid sequence. Percentage overlap between repertoires was calculated by dividing the number of shared unique clonotypes by the size of the smaller repertoire. Richness of each repertoire was evaluated using RTK rarefaction, the Chao1 estimator, and Recon v2.1 estimates of unobserved clonotypes. Generation probabilities for all TCRbeta clonotypes obtained by the gDNA method from several donors were computed using OLGA. Sourced from immuneACCESS, this table was stored by TCRdb with only in-frame sequences that have V and J called. A share of the clones is absent; for the studies checked, an unresolved V gene accounts for under half, and the remainder has no known explanation. V and J calls and clone size are as listed in that table; D and trimming were resolved from the DNA. The sample table records under 2,500,000 clones; approximately 96% of these occur just once. The ten largest clones add up to roughly 0.13% of the sample.

The germline V and J ends show losses of 2 bases and 2 bases respectively, and no gene match explains 6 bases of the junction. Taken from cysteine to phenylalanine, the CDR3 has 14 residues. Here the CDR3 DNA is all that survives: 42 bases in frame from base 1. From the germline V gene (reference sequence), CDR1 is GTSNPN and CDR2 is SVGIG. The donors were healthy, HIV-negative adults with no recently reported acute infections or vaccinations. Every donor was a Caucasian adult residing in Nashville, Tennessee, USA. CD4+ T cells were enriched through magnetic negative selection, after which naive cells were positively selected on CD45RA and the remaining negative fraction served as the memory subset. Blood was collected by leukapheresis, and PBMCs were isolated by Ficoll-Histopaque density gradient centrifugation and then cryopreserved in liquid nitrogen vapor phase. Analytical flow cytometry was used to check the purity and quantity of every magnetically sorted T cell population. Genomic DNA was isolated from every sorted fraction and measured by UV absorbance on a Nanodrop 2000c.

Recombination joined TRBV30 with TRBJ2-7; TRBD2 fits 7 bases in the junction. This clonotype was sampled from a young man in good health. Sequenced material: naive CD4+ T cells sorted from blood. The meaning of the sample's cell subset or site label: CD45RA+ positively selected. In nucleotide form, the sequence is TGTGCCTGGAGTCGGGAGGTTGGGGCCTACGAGCAGTACTTC. Its product reads: CAWSREVGAYEQYF. Reference TRBV30 and TRBJ2-7 genes cover what lies past the CDR3, so the full variable domain is SQTIHQWPATLVQPVGSPLSLECTVEGTSNPNLYWYRQAAGRGLQLLFYSVGIGQISSEVPQNLSASRPQDRQFILSSKKLLLSDSGFYLCAWSREVGAYEQYFGPGTRLTVT.